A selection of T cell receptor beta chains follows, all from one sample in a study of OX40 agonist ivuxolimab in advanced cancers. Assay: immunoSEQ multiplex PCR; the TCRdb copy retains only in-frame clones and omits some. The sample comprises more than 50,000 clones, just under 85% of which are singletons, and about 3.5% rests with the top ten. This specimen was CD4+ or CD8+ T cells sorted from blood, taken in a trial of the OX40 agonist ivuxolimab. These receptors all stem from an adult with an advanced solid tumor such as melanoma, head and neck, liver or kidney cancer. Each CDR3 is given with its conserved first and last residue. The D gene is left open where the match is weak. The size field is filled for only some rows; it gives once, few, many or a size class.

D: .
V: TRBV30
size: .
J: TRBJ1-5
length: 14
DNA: TGTGCCTGGAGTGCGAAGACACGCAATCAGCCCCAGCATTTT
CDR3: CAWSAKTRNQPQHF

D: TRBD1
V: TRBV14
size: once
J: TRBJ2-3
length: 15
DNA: TGTGCCAGCAGCCAAGTTGGACAGGCAGAGGATACGCAGTATTTT
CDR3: CASSQVGQAEDTQYF

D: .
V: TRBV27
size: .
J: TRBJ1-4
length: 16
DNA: TGTGCCAGCAGCACGTTCCAGGGAAGGGAGGACGAAAAACTGTTTTTT
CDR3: CASSTFQGREDEKLFF

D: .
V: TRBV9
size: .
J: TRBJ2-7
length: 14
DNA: TGTGCCAGCAGCGTAGATCCCCGGGCCTACGAGCAGTACTTC
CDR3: CASSVDPRAYEQYF

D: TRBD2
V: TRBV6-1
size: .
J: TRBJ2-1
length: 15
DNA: TGTGCCAGCAGTGATTTGGTGGGAGGGCCTGGTGAGCAGTTCTTC
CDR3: CASSDLVGGPGEQFF

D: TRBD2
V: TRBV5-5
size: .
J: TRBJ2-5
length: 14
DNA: TGTGCCAGCAGCCCGGCGCTAGCGGAAGAGACCCAGTACTTC
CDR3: CASSPALAEETQYF

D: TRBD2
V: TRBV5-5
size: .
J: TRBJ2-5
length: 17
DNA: TGTGCCAGCAGCCCCCCCCCAGGACTAGCGGATCAAGAGACCCAGTACTTC
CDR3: CASSPPPGLADQETQYF

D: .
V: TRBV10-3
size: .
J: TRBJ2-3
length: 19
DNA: TGTGCCATCAGTGAGTCTGACCGGCCAAGCGGTGAAAGCACAGATACGCAGTATTTT
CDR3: CAISESDRPSGESTDTQYF

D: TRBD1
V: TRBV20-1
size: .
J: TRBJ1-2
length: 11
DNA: TGCAGTGCTCCTACAGGGGGCGCAAACACCTTC
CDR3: CSAPTGGANTF

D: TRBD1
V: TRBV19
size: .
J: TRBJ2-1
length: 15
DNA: TGTGCCAGTAGCCACCGACAGGGTAAGGTTGATGAGCAGTTCTTC
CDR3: CASSHRQGKVDEQFF

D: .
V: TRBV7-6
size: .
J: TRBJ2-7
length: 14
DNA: TGTGCCAGCAGCTTAGCACGGGGTTCTTACGAGCAGTACTTC
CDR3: CASSLARGSYEQYF

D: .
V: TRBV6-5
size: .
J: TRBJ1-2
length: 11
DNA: TGTGCCATTGGGCCTCCCCATGGCTACACCTTC
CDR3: CAIGPPHGYTF

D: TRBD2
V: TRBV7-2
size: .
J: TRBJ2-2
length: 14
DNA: TGTGCCAGCAGAGTTCGCGGGAGGGAGCGGGAGCTGTTTTTT
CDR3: CASRVRGRERELFF

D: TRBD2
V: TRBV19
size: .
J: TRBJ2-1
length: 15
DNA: TGTGCCAGTAGGGAACGGGCTAGCGGGAGCGATGAGCAGTTCTTC
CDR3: CASRERASGSDEQFF

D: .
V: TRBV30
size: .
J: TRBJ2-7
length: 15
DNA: TGTGCCTGGAGTACCCTTTCTTGGGGGGCAGGCGAGCAGTACTTC
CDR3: CAWSTLSWGAGEQYF

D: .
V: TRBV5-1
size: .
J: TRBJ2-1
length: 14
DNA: TGCGCCAGCAGCGGACGGAGCTCCTACAATGAGCAGTTCTTC
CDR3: CASSGRSSYNEQFF

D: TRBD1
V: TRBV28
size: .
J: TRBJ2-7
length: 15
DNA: TGTGCCAGCAGTTTAGGGACAGGGGGACCCTACGAGCAGTACTTC
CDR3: CASSLGTGGPYEQYF

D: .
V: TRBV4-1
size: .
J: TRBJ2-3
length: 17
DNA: TGCGCCAGCAGCCAAGTCCCTGGAGGGCCCCGCACAGATACGCAGTATTTT
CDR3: CASSQVPGGPRTDTQYF

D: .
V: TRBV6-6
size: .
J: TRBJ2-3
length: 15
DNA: TGTGCCAGCAGTTACCAATCGTTGAACACAGATACGCAGTATTTT
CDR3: CASSYQSLNTDTQYF

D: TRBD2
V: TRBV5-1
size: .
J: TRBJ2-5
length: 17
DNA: TGCGCCAGCAGCTCTCTCGGGACTAGCGGGCTTCAAGAGACCCAGTACTTC
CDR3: CASSSLGTSGLQETQYF

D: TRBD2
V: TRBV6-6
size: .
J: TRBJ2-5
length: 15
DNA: TGTGCCAGCGGCCTGACTAGCGCCTACCAAGAGACCCAGTACTTC
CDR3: CASGLTSAYQETQYF

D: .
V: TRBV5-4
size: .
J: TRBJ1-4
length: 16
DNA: TGTGCCAGCAGCTTGTCTACTGGGCAGGGGTCTGAAAAACTGTTTTTT
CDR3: CASSLSTGQGSEKLFF

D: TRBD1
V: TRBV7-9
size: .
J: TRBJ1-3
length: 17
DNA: TGTGCCAGCAGCCCTGGGACAGGAGGCTCCTCTGGAAACACCATATATTTT
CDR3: CASSPGTGGSSGNTIYF

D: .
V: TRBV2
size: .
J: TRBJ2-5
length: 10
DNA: TGTGCCAGCTCAGAAGAGACCCAGTACTTC
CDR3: CASSEETQYF

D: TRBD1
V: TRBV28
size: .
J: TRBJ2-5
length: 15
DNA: TGTGCCAGCAGGTTCCCTGGGACAGCCATAGAGACCCAGTACTTC
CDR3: CASRFPGTAIETQYF

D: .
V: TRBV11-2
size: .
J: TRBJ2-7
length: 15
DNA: TGTGCCAGCAGCTTAGTCTTCACGGCGGCCTACGAGCAGTACTTC
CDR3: CASSLVFTAAYEQYF

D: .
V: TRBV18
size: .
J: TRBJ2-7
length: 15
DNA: TGTGCCAGCTCACGAGGACAGTCTGGCACCTACGAGCAGTACTTC
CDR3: CASSRGQSGTYEQYF

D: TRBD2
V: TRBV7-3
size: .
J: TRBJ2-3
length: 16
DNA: TGTGCCAGCAGCCCGGGGACTAGCGGGGTCACAGATACGCAGTATTTT
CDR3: CASSPGTSGVTDTQYF

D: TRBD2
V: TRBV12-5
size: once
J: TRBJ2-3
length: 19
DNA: TGTGCTAGTGGTCGGGCGCTCTCACTAGCGGGAGGGAGAACAGATACGCAGTATTTT
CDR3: CASGRALSLAGGRTDTQYF

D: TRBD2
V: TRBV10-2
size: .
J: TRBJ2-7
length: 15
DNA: TGCGCCAGCAGTGAGTGGCCGGGAGGAAGTTACGAGCAGTACTTC
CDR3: CASSEWPGGSYEQYF

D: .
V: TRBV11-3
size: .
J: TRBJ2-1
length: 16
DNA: TGTGCCAGCAGCTCTAAAGGATGGTGGGAGATGGGTGAGCAGTTCTTC
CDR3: CASSSKGWWEMGEQFF

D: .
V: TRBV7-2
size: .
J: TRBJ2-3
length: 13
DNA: TGTGCCAGCAGCTTAGGGCTGGAGAATACGCAGTATTTT
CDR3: CASSLGLENTQYF

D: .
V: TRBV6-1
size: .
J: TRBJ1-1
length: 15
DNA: TGTGCCAGCAGTGGAACGACAGAAATGAACACTGAAGCTTTCTTT
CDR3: CASSGTTEMNTEAFF

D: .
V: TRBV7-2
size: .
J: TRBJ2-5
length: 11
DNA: TGTGCCAGCAGCTCTCAAGAGACCCAGTACTTC
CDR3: CASSSQETQYF

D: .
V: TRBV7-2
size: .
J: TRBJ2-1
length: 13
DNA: TGTGCCAGCACTCTAAGAGCCTACAATGAGCAGTTCTTC
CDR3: CASTLRAYNEQFF

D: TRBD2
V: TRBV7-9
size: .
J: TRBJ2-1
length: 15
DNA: TGTGCCAGCACCTCTCTAGCGGGGCCTTACAATGAGCAGTTCTTC
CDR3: CASTSLAGPYNEQFF

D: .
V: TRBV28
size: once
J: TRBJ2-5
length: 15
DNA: TGTGCCAGCAGTTTTGACGGGACTCTCCAAGAGACCCAGTACTTC
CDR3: CASSFDGTLQETQYF

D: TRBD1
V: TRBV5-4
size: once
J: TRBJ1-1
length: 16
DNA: TGTGCCAGCAGCTTCGGACAGGCGGATATGAACACTGAAGCTTTCTTT
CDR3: CASSFGQADMNTEAFF

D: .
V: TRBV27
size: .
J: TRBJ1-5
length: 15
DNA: TGTGCCAGCAGTTATTGGGGCTCTAGCAATCAGCCCCAGCATTTT
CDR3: CASSYWGSSNQPQHF

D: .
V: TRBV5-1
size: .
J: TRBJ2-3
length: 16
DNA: TGCGCCAGCAGCCTCCGGGACTCCCCTCCATCAGATACGCAGTATTTT
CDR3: CASSLRDSPPSDTQYF

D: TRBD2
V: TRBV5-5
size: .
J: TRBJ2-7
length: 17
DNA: TGTGCCAGCAGCTTGAAGCTAGCGGGTTGGGACTCCTACGAGCAGTACTTC
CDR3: CASSLKLAGWDSYEQYF

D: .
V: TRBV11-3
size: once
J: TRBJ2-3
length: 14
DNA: TGTGCCAGCATCAACCGGGCCTTCACAGATACGCAGTATTTT
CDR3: CASINRAFTDTQYF

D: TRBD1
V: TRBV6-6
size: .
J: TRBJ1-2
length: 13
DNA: TGTGCCACCCCGGACAGGCCCCACTATGGCTACACCTTC
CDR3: CATPDRPHYGYTF

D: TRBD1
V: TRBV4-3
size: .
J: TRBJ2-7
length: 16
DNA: TGCGCCAGCAGCCAATTGACAGGGAAGAACTCCTACGAGCAGTACTTC
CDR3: CASSQLTGKNSYEQYF

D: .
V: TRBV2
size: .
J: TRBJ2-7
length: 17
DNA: TGTGCCAGCAGTAAAAAGGTCCAAGCGACCCGTAGGGGGGAGCAGTACTTC
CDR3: CASSKKVQATRRGEQYF

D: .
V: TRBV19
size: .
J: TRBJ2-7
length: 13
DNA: TGTGCCAGTAGTAACGGCCCTGCGTACGAGCAGTACTTC
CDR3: CASSNGPAYEQYF

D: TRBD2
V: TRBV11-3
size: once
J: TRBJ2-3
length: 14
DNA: TGTGCCAGCAGCTTAGTTACTAGCGGAGATACGCAGTATTTT
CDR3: CASSLVTSGDTQYF